Below are 10 T cell receptor beta chains sequenced from a single sample in a study of shared clonotypes between healthy human individuals. TCRdb's copy holds only in-frame clones and misses some; the assay was immunoSEQ multiplex PCR. The sample has around 690,000 clones, about 90% seen once. The sequenced sample consisted of memory CD8+ T cells from PBMCs. Described subset: CD45RO+ cells pooled with CCR7-negative TemRA cells. The receptors derive from a man aged 18-30 years in good health. Some clones in this sample may be carry-over from other donors' samples.

The rearrangement links TRBV6-6 to TRBJ1-2; D unresolved. Trimming pared 8 bases from V and 2 bases from J, leaving 18 bases between. CDR1 and CDR2 from the germline V gene are MNHNY and SVGAGI (reference sequence). The CDR3 spans 15 residues. The CDR3 DNA reads TGTGCCAGCCAAGAGGCCGTTGGTTTGAACTATGGCTACACCTTC. This encodes CASQEAVGLNYGYTF.

The J gene is TRBJ2-5, the V gene TRBV29-1; TRBD1 matches at 9 bases. The length of the CDR3 is 14 residues. From germline, CDR1 is SQVTM and CDR2 ANQGSEA. V gave up 6 bases and J gave up 2 bases; unmatched junction bases: 7. DNA for the CDR3: TGCAGCGTCGGAAGGACAGGGGCTCAAGAGACCCAGTACTTC. Translating it yields CSVGRTGAQETQYF.

The chain joins TRBV28 to TRBJ2-7; 10 nucleotides agree with TRBD1. Germline-derived CDR1 and CDR2 are MDHEN and SYDVKM. This CDR3 region has 14 residues. Trimming at V came to 6 bases and at J to 7 bases, leaving 9 bases not matched to a gene. CDR3 sequence reads: CASSPGTGVGEQYF. CDR3 bases: TGTGCCAGCAGCCCCGGGACAGGGGTAGGGGAGCAGTACTTC.

The gene calls are TRBV9 and TRBJ2-6; the D gene could be TRBD1 or TRBD2 (5 bases each). Trimming stripped 3 bases from V and 0 bases from J, with 16 bases between. The CDR3 has 18 amino acids. From germline, CDR1 is SGDLS and CDR2 YYNGEE. CDR3 sequence: CASSDPGRRPSGANVLTF. CDR3 bases: TGTGCCAGCAGCGACCCGGGACGAAGGCCCTCTGGGGCCAACGTCCTGACTTTC.

The chain carries TRBV27 and TRBJ2-3, with D perhaps TRBD2 (6 bases). Germline CDR1 MNHEY, CDR2 SMNVEV (reference sequence). Deletions cut 3 bases from V and 2 bases from J, with 27 bases between. CDR3 size: 20 residues. CDR3 sequence: CASSFSPRSPFSGLTDTQYF. In DNA form, the CDR3 reads TGTGCCAGCAGTTTTTCCCCCAGAAGCCCTTTTAGCGGCCTCACAGATACGCAGTATTTT.

The table lists this clone with a few counts. This chain joins TRBV14 and TRBJ2-2; D is unclear. This CDR3 has 13 residues. CDR1 is SGHDN and CDR2 is FVKESK in the germline V gene. Deletions cut 5 bases from V and 7 bases from J, with 11 bases between. The CDR3 region is CASSEEFFGELFF. For the CDR3, the DNA is TGTGCCAGCAGCGAGGAGTTCTTCGGGGAGCTGTTTTTT.

Remarks on this clone: Since the CDR3 does not end with the conserved phenylalanine or tryptophan, this likely comes from a read error. The limits of the CDR3 on the DNA are not certain, so only TCRdb's listed CDR3 is given. The chain has TRBV12-1 and TRBJ1-4; the DNA was not compared with TRBD1, the D call given in the table. TRBV12-1 represents a pseudogene. The CDR3 sequence runs 10 residues, both termini included. This chain's CDR3 is CARVKGHSLI.

CDR3 loop: CASSHGTGGNSAFF. The CDR3 DNA reads TGTGCCAGCAGCCATGGGACAGGGGGCAATTCGGCTTTCTTT. The chain combines TRBV16 with TRBJ1-1; TRBD1 matches 12 bases. There are 14 residues in the CDR3. CDR1 and CDR2 (germline): KGHSY, FQNENV. With V trimmed by 3 bases and J by 11 bases, 7 bases remained unmatched.

This rearrangement joins TRBV4-1 to TRBJ1-4; no clear D gene. The CDR3 loop spans 15 amino acids. CDR1 MGHRA and CDR2 YSYEKL come from the germline V gene. Trimming took 4 bases from V and 7 from J, leaving 16 bases between them. Here the CDR3 reads CASSLPEVRTEKLFF. The CDR3, as DNA: TGCGCCAGCAGCCTTCCGGAGGTGAGAACTGAAAAACTGTTTTTT.

To note about this clone: A read error is likely here: a far larger clone is one base away. This same CDR3 is encoded by further DNA sequences in the sample. V and J are TRBV7-9 and TRBJ2-7, with D possibly being TRBD2 (5 bases). The CDR3 has 13 amino acids. From germline, CDR1 is SEHNR and CDR2 FQNEAQ (reference sequence). CDR3: CAAIKSGSFEQYF. In nucleotides, the CDR3 is TGTGCCGCGATTAAGAGTGGGAGTTTCGAGCAGTATTTC. The full variable domain, completed using reference TRBV7-9 and TRBJ2-7, is DTGVSQNPRHKITKRGQNVTFRCDPISEHNRLYWYRQTLGQGPEFLTYFQNEAQLEKSRLLSDRFSAERPKGSFSTLEIQRTEQGDSAMYLCAAIKSGSFEQYFGPGTRLTVT.